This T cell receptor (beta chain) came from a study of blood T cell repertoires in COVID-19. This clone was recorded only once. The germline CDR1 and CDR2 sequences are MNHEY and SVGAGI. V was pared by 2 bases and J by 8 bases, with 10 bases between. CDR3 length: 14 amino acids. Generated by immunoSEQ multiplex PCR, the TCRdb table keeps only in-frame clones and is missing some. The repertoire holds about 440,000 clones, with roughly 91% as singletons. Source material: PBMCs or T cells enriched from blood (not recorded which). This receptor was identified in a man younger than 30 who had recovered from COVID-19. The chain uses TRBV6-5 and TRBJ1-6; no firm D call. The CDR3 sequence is CASSYRVWDSPLHF. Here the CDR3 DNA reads TGTGCCAGCAGTTACCGGGTATGGGATTCACCCCTCCACTTT.